These T cell receptor beta chains were read from a single sample in a study of blood T cell repertoires in COVID-19. Repertoires were generated with immunoSEQ multiplex PCR, while TCRdb's copy carries only in-frame clones and drops some. The sample shows almost 400,000 clones, roughly 88% of them seen only once. Sequencing was carried out using PBMCs or T cells enriched from blood (not recorded which). The origin of the receptors is a woman aged 30 to 39 with acute COVID-19. Both conserved end residues are part of each CDR3. D genes are given only for firm matches. Size is stated for part of the rows, as once, few or many counts, or as a class when the clone is expanded.

CDR3 protein	CDR3 DNA	D gene	clone size	V gene	J gene
CATSQGREQYF	TGTGCCACCAGTCAGGGGCGCGAGCAGTACTTC	-	once	TRBV24-1	TRBJ2-7
CSASGLAGSPSREQFF	TGCAGTGCTAGTGGACTAGCGGGGTCTCCCTCGCGGGAGCAGTTCTTC	TRBD2	once	TRBV20-1	TRBJ2-1
CASRPRAASGDYEQYF	TGTGCCAGCAGACCGAGGGCGGCTAGCGGGGACTACGAGCAGTACTTC	TRBD2	-	TRBV7-9	TRBJ2-7
CASSQAAGGYGYTF	TGTGCCAGCAGCCAGGCGGCAGGGGGGTATGGCTACACCTTC	TRBD1	-	TRBV3-1/TRBV3-2	TRBJ1-2
CASSLGTGSYPYGYTF	TGTGCCAGCAGCCTCGGGACAGGGAGTTACCCCTATGGCTACACCTTC	TRBD1	-	TRBV11-2	TRBJ1-2
CASSFRASGGTDTQYF	TGTGCCAGCAGCTTCCGTGCGAGCGGGGGCACAGATACGCAGTATTTT	TRBD2	-	TRBV7-8	TRBJ2-3
CATSDGGTGSDTQYF	TGTGCCACCAGTGATGGCGGGACAGGGTCAGATACGCAGTATTTT	TRBD1	-	TRBV24-1	TRBJ2-3
CASSQDRGQGYSEAFF	TGTGCCAGCAGCCAAGATCGGGGACAGGGTTACTCTGAAGCTTTCTTT	TRBD1	-	TRBV14	TRBJ1-1
CASSQEHRQSTDTQYF	TGTGCCAGCAGCCAAGAGCACCGACAGTCCACAGATACGCAGTATTTT	-	-	TRBV14	TRBJ2-3
CASSFPGRYGYTF	TGTGCCAGCAGTTTCCCCGGGAGATATGGCTACACCTTC	-	-	TRBV12-3/TRBV12-4	TRBJ1-2
CASSFRDGYEQYF	TGTGCCAGCAGCTTCAGGGATGGCTACGAGCAGTACTTC	-	-	TRBV11-3	TRBJ2-7